The next 31 T cell receptor beta chains were all read from a single sample in a study of blood T cell repertoires in COVID-19. Produced via immunoSEQ multiplex PCR; TCRdb's table is partial and in-frame only. Altogether over 120,000 clones are present, approximately 82% being singletons, with the ten largest covering about 9.4%. Input material: peripheral blood. All receptors derive from a man between 60 and 75 years old with active or convalescent COVID-19.

The chain has TRBV6-5 and TRBJ1-2; D gene ambiguous. Per the germline V gene, CDR1 is MNHEY and CDR2 is SVGAGI. V lost 4 bases, J lost 0 bases, and 9 bases lay in between. This CDR3 comprises 14 residues. The CDR3 sequence: CASSWSNANYGYTF. CDR3 sequence (DNA): TGTGCCAGCAGTTGGAGCAATGCTAACTATGGCTACACCTTC.

In its sample, this clone was seen once. The gene calls are TRBV4-1 and TRBJ1-2; TRBD1 matches 11 bases. The CDR3 is made up of 18 amino acids. Looked up from germline, CDR1 is MGHRA and CDR2 is YSYEKL. V lost 2 bases and J lost 4; bases outside the gene matches: 12. The CDR3 nucleotides are TGCGCCAGCAGCCAACGAGGAGGACAGGGGGCTCGCGGCTATGGCTACACCTTC. As protein: CASSQRGGQGARGYGYTF.

The V gene is TRBV19, the J gene TRBJ2-1, with 8 bases aligning to TRBD2. CDR1 and CDR2 (germline): LNHDA, SQIVND (reference sequence). The CDR3 has 14 amino acids. Trimming at V came to 5 bases and at J to 5 bases, leaving 5 bases not matched to a gene. The CDR3 here is CASSSRGGHNEQFF. CDR3 sequence (DNA): TGTGCCAGTAGTTCCCGGGGGGGACACAATGAGCAGTTCTTC.

The chain carries TRBV6-1 and TRBJ1-1, with D perhaps TRBD1 (5 bases). V was shortened by 2 bases and J by 1 base, with 11 bases between the two germline ends. The length of the CDR3 is 15 residues. Germline V gene lookup returns CDR1 MNHNS and CDR2 SASEGT. CDR3: CASSERAGGNTEAFF. The CDR3 DNA follows: TGTGCCAGCAGTGAAAGGGCGGGGGGGAACACTGAAGCTTTCTTT.

The chain uses TRBV12-3 or TRBV12-4 and TRBJ2-1; D uncertain. CDR3 length equals 13 residues. The V gene lost 2 bases and the J gene lost 9 bases, with 11 bases spanning the gap. The CDR3 here is CASSLIRFGEQFF. The CDR3, as DNA: TGTGCCAGCAGTTTAATACGGTTTGGTGAGCAGTTCTTC.

The V and J genes are TRBV2 and TRBJ2-5; possible D gene TRBD2, 6 bases. The length of the CDR3 is 17 residues. With 6 bases removed from V and 1 base from J, the gap between germline ends came to 21 bases. Germline V gives CDR1 SNHLY, CDR2 FYNNEI. CDR3 in DNA: TGTGCCAGCAGGACGAGCCGCGAGACTAGTCTCCAAGAGACCCAGTACTTC. Its translation is CASRTSRETSLQETQYF.

The chain carries TRBV30 and TRBJ2-7, with 8 bases that match TRBD2. The CDR3 totals 16 residues. With 1 base clipped from V and 4 bases from J, the junction kept 12 bases outside the gene matches. The germline V gene encodes CDR1 GTSNPN and CDR2 SVGIG (reference sequence). CDR3 in amino acids: CAWSGGSSGGPYEQYF. For the CDR3, the DNA is TGTGCCTGGAGTGGGGGTTCAAGCGGGGGTCCGTACGAGCAGTACTTC.

The chain links TRBV6-6 to TRBJ1-1; 8 nucleotides line up with TRBD1. The CDR3 loop spans 14 amino acids. The V gene end was trimmed by 5 bases and the J gene end by 0 bases; junction bases not matched to a gene: 2. Germline V gene data show CDR1 as MNHNY and CDR2 as SVGAGI (reference sequence). CDR3 protein: CASSRQGMNTEAFF. The CDR3 region has the DNA TGTGCCAGCAGTAGACAGGGGATGAACACTGAAGCTTTCTTT.

The rearrangement uses TRBV28 and TRBJ2-1, with TRBD1 identical over 8 bases. Trimming took 5 bases from V and 15 from J; bases not matched to a gene: 9. Germline V gives CDR1 MDHEN, CDR2 SYDVKM. CDR3 length equals 12 residues. CDR3 bases: TGTGCCAGCAGTAAAACGACAGGGGTCGGGTTCTTC. It specifies CASSKTTGVGFF. The full variable domain, its missing parts supplied by reference TRBV28 and TRBJ2-1, is DVKVTQSSRYLVKRTGEKVFLECVQDMDHENMFWYRQDPGLGLRLIYFSYDVKMKEKGDIPEGYSVSREKKERFSLILESASTNQTSMYLCASSKTTGVGFFGPGTRLTVL.

This chain links TRBV10-3 with TRBJ1-2; D may be TRBD1 (5 bases). CDR1 is ENHRY, CDR2 SYGVKD, per germline. The CDR3 is made up of 16 amino acids. V was shortened by 2 bases and J by 4 bases, with 17 bases between the two germline ends. CDR3 nucleotides: TGTGCCATCAGTGAGGGGATCCAGGGCTCAATCTATGGCTACACCTTC. Its protein product is CAISEGIQGSIYGYTF.

V gene TRBV30 combines with J gene TRBJ1-1; D is unclear. The CDR3 totals 12 residues. Trimming removed 0 bases at V and 3 bases at J, with 5 bases between. Germline V gene sequence: CDR1 GTSNPN, CDR2 SVGIG (reference sequence). The CDR3, as DNA: TGTGCCTGGAGTGTAGGAGACACTGAAGCTTTCTTT. The encoded protein is CAWSVGDTEAFF.

This rearrangement joins TRBV5-4 to TRBJ2-5; D is perhaps TRBD2 (6 bases). With 3 bases removed from V and 5 bases from J, the gap between germline ends came to 17 bases. Germline V lookup: CDR1 SGHNT, CDR2 YYREEE (reference sequence). The CDR3 sequence is 15 residues long. CDR3 sequence reads: CASSWDSRKTETQYF. The CDR3 DNA follows: TGTGCCAGCAGCTGGGACTCGAGAAAGACGGAGACCCAGTACTTC.

The chain couples TRBV3-1 (or the pseudogene TRBV3-2) to TRBJ1-6, with 8 bases matching TRBD1. CDR1 is LGHDT and CDR2 is YNNKEL in the germline V gene (reference sequence). The CDR3 has 17 amino acids. Trimming took 4 bases from V and 10 from J; bases not matched to a gene: 15. The CDR3 bases are TGTGCCAGCAGCCTCTTCCCCCCGACAGGGGAGACGTCACCCCTCCACTTT. It encodes CASSLFPPTGETSPLHF.

This clone was detected only a few times. This chain joins TRBV2 and TRBJ2-7; tentative D call: TRBD2 (6 bases). The length of the CDR3 is 14 residues. Germline assignment: CDR1 SNHLY and CDR2 FYNNEI. The V end lost 5 bases, the J end lost 7 bases, and 18 bases lay between the germline ends. The chain's CDR3 is CASSRDSFLDEQYF. CDR3 bases: TGTGCCAGCAGTCGGGACTCCTTTTTGGATGAGCAGTACTTC.

This clone was observed a handful of times. The chain carries TRBV7-9 and TRBJ2-2; a possible D gene is TRBD1 (6 bases). This CDR3 comprises 15 residues. CDR1 and CDR2 (germline): SEHNR, FQNEAQ (reference sequence). Trimming left V 5 bases short and J 0 bases short, with 10 bases between. CDR3 sequence: CASSRTASNTGELFF. The CDR3 region has the DNA TGTGCCAGCAGCCGGACAGCTTCGAACACCGGGGAGCTGTTTTTT.

The chain is built from TRBV19 and TRBJ1-3; perhaps TRBD1 as D (6 bases). The germline V and J ends were trimmed by 5 bases and 2 bases, with 19 bases remaining between them. Germline CDR1 reads LNHDA; CDR2 reads SQIVND (reference sequence). The CDR3 has 17 residues. DNA of the CDR3: TGTGCCAGTAGTGGGGAACAGGGCACTTTCGCTGGAAACACCATATATTTT. It translates to CASSGEQGTFAGNTIYF. Using reference TRBV19 and TRBJ1-3 for the parts outside the CDR3, the full variable domain is DGGITQSPKYLFRKEGQNVTLSCEQNLNHDAMYWYRQDPGQGLRLIYYSQIVNDFQKGDIAEGYSVSREKKESFPLTVTSAQKNPTAFYLCASSGEQGTFAGNTIYFGEGSWLTVV.

The chain couples TRBV12-5 to TRBJ2-7; TRBD2 is a possible D gene (6 bases). Germline V gene sequence: CDR1 LGHNT, CDR2 FRNRAP. This CDR3 comprises 17 residues. V was pared by 0 bases and J by 2 bases, with 17 bases between. The CDR3 region has the DNA TGTGCTAGTGGTTTGGTACGCGGGGTAAGGAGCCCCTACGAGCAGTACTTC. Translating it yields CASGLVRGVRSPYEQYF.

This clone was observed a handful of times. The gene calls are TRBV7-6 and TRBJ1-3, with D uncertain. Germline assignment: CDR1 SGHVS and CDR2 FNYEAQ. The germline V and J ends were trimmed by 5 bases and 0 bases, with 17 bases remaining between them. The length of the CDR3 is 17 residues. The CDR3 bases are TGTGCCAGCAGCCCAGAGACATACCCTTACTCTGGAAACACCATATATTTT. Protein product: CASSPETYPYSGNTIYF.

This clone was counted once. The genes are TRBV6-5 and TRBJ1-2; D possibly corresponds to TRBD1 (5 bases). Between the trimmed V and J ends, which lost 8 bases and 4 bases, there was a span of 17 bases. Per germline, CDR1 MNHEY and CDR2 SVGAGI. The CDR3 covers 14 residues. CDR3 DNA sequence: TGTGCCAGCGGCAGAATAGGACACGGCTATGGCTACACCTTC. Amino acids: CASGRIGHGYGYTF.

The chain has TRBV27 and TRBJ1-1, with D perhaps matching TRBD1 (5 bases). V was clipped by 1 base and J by 0 bases, with 9 bases between them. The CDR3 totals 15 residues. Germline V gene data show CDR1 as MNHEY and CDR2 as SMNVEV (reference sequence). CDR3 sequence: CASSLLTGLNTEAFF. CDR3 DNA: TGTGCCAGCAGTTTATTAACAGGCCTGAACACTGAAGCTTTCTTT.

V and J are TRBV7-8 and TRBJ1-1; D is perhaps TRBD1 (6 bases). The CDR3 spans 16 residues. Trimming removed 4 bases from V and 5 bases from J, with 20 bases in between. The germline gives CDR1 SGHVS, CDR2 FQNEAQ. The CDR3 DNA is TGTGCCAGCAGCTCAAGAGGGGGAACAGGGAAAACTGAAGCTTTCTTT. Residues: CASSSRGGTGKTEAFF.

The chain joins TRBV6-5 to TRBJ1-1; no reliable D call. Deletions cut 6 bases from V and 0 bases from J, with 11 bases between. This CDR3 contains 14 residues. The germline CDR1 and CDR2 sequences are MNHEY and SVGAGI. The CDR3 loop reads CASRQQTMNTEAFF. For the CDR3, the DNA is TGTGCCAGCAGACAACAGACGATGAACACTGAAGCTTTCTTT.

The chain carries TRBV6-2 or TRBV6-3 and TRBJ1-5; 8 nucleotides line up with TRBD1. With V trimmed by 6 bases and J by 7 bases, 8 bases remained unmatched. There are 14 residues in the CDR3. Per germline, CDR1 MNHEY and CDR2 SVGEGT. DNA for the CDR3: TGTGCCAGCAGCTCCAGGGGGCGAGAACAGCCCCAGCATTTT. Translated, it gives CASSSRGREQPQHF.

The chain joins TRBV11-3 to TRBJ2-7; TRBD1 might be the D (5 bases). CDR1 and CDR2 from the germline V gene are SGHNT and YENEEA. Trimming cost V 5 bases and J 4 bases, with 12 bases left between them. The CDR3 extends over 13 amino acids. The DNA of the CDR3 is TGTGCCAGCAGCGTCGACAGCATGTACGAGCAGTACGTC. The encoded protein is CASSVDSMYEQYV.

The CDR3 DNA reads as TGCGCCAGCAGCCAAGAACTTGAGGGCTATAATTCACCCCTCCACTTT. It codes for CASSQELEGYNSPLHF. The chain combines TRBV4-3 with TRBJ1-6; D unresolved. Trimming cost V 0 bases and J 3 bases, with 9 bases left between them. The germline CDR1 and CDR2 sequences are LGHNA and YSLEER. CDR3 length: 16 amino acids.

The chain combines TRBV29-1 with TRBJ1-2, with 9 bases that match TRBD1. Germline values: CDR1 SQVTM, CDR2 ANQGSEA. This CDR3 region has 14 residues. V lost 4 bases, J lost 8 bases, and 11 bases stayed unmatched. The CDR3 nucleotides are TGCAGCGTTGGGATTACCGGGACAGGGTACGGCTACACCTTC. As protein: CSVGITGTGYGYTF.

The chain joins TRBV18 to TRBJ2-7; D is possibly TRBD1 (6 bases). V gave up 0 bases and J gave up 4 bases, with 19 bases separating them. The CDR3 loop spans 17 amino acids. Germline assignment: CDR1 KGHSH and CDR2 LQKENI. DNA for the CDR3: TGTGCCAGCTCACCACCAAAGAAAGACAGGATCTCTTACGAGCAGTACTTC. Translating it yields CASSPPKKDRISYEQYF.

This clone was observed a few times. V usage is TRBV9 and J usage is TRBJ2-7; 11 bases map to TRBD1. Germline V gene sequence: CDR1 SGDLS, CDR2 YYNGEE. CDR3 length: 15 residues. V was pared by 5 bases and J by 3 bases, with 7 bases of the junction left unmatched. DNA for the CDR3: TGTGCCAGCAGTCCGAGGACAGGGGGCAACTACGAGCAGTACTTC. It is translated as CASSPRTGGNYEQYF.

The chain couples TRBV5-1 to TRBJ1-1; possible D gene TRBD1, 6 bases. The CDR3 runs to 15 residues. CDR1 is SGHRS and CDR2 is YFSETQ in the germline V gene. With 4 bases removed from V and 2 bases from J, the gap between germline ends came to 15 bases. CDR3 coding DNA: TGCGCCAGCAGCCCCAAGACAGGAAGAAACACTGAAGCTTTCTTT. Translating gives CASSPKTGRNTEAFF.

This clone was seen a few times. The chain carries TRBV10-3 and TRBJ1-5, with D tentatively TRBD1 (5 bases). The germline V gene has CDR1 ENHRY and CDR2 SYGVKD. The CDR3 runs to 15 residues. Trimming removed 3 bases from V and 1 base from J, with 10 bases in between. The CDR3 DNA follows: TGTGCCATCAGTGATGTGTCAGGGAGCAATCAGCCCCAGCATTTT. This encodes CAISDVSGSNQPQHF.

The chain links TRBV6-2 or TRBV6-3 to TRBJ2-5; 10 bases match TRBD2. This CDR3 spans 18 amino acids. J gave up 5 bases and V 2 bases, and 14 bases lay outside the gene matches. CDR1 and CDR2 from the germline V gene are MNHEY and SVGEGT. DNA for the CDR3: TGTGCCAGCAGTTACAGGAGCTTAGCGGGGGGCCGGGGGGAGACCCAGTACTTC. As protein: CASSYRSLAGGRGETQYF.